Listed below are T cell receptor beta chains from one sample, sequenced in a study of shared clonotypes between healthy human individuals. TCRdb's copy holds only in-frame clones and misses some; the assay was immunoSEQ multiplex PCR. Of approximately 650,000 clones listed, less than 97% were seen once; the top ten hold about 0.11%. Sequenced sample: naive CD8+ T cells sorted from blood. These receptors were taken from a young woman in good health. The CDR3 runs from the conserved cysteine through the conserved F or W. D genes are given only for firm matches. Clone size is stated in some rows and not others, as once, few, many or a class when expanded.

d_call: -; j_call: TRBJ2-2; v_call: TRBV15; clone_size: -; cdr3_nt: TGTGCCACCAGCCGCTCTATCTTGAACACCGGGGAGCTGTTTTTT; cdr3_aa: CATSRSILNTGELFF
d_call: -; j_call: TRBJ1-4; v_call: TRBV16; clone_size: -; cdr3_nt: TGTGCCAGCAGCCAAGAAGTGGATGAAAAACTGTTTTTT; cdr3_aa: CASSQEVDEKLFF
d_call: TRBD1; j_call: TRBJ2-7; v_call: TRBV5-1; clone_size: -; cdr3_nt: TGCGCCAGCAGCCTTTCCCAGGGGGCTCGCTACGAGCAGTACTTC; cdr3_aa: CASSLSQGARYEQYF
d_call: TRBD1; j_call: TRBJ2-7; v_call: TRBV27; clone_size: -; cdr3_nt: TGTGCCAGCAGTTCGTGGACAGGGCACTCCTACGAGCAGTACTTC; cdr3_aa: CASSSWTGHSYEQYF
d_call: -; j_call: TRBJ2-7; v_call: TRBV2; clone_size: -; cdr3_nt: TGTGCCAGCAAATTTGTCAACGAGCAGTACTTC; cdr3_aa: CASKFVNEQYF
d_call: TRBD1; j_call: TRBJ2-5; v_call: TRBV6-5; clone_size: -; cdr3_nt: TGTGCCAGCAGTGACAGGGGGCGCGAGCAGACCCAGTACTTC; cdr3_aa: CASSDRGREQTQYF
d_call: -; j_call: TRBJ1-1; v_call: TRBV19; clone_size: few; cdr3_nt: TGTGCCAGTAGTATCGCCGGGACTGAAGCTTTCTTT; cdr3_aa: CASSIAGTEAFF
d_call: TRBD1; j_call: TRBJ2-1; v_call: TRBV7-9; clone_size: -; cdr3_nt: TGTGCCAGCAGCACCTGGGACAGGGAACACAATGATAAGCAGTTCTTC; cdr3_aa: CASSTWDREHNDKQFF
d_call: -; j_call: TRBJ2-7; v_call: TRBV5-6; clone_size: -; cdr3_nt: TGTGCCAGCAGCTACGGAGACAGCTACGAGCAGTACTTC; cdr3_aa: CASSYGDSYEQYF
d_call: -; j_call: TRBJ1-5; v_call: TRBV19; clone_size: -; cdr3_nt: TGTGCCAGTAAAACGGACGCCCAAAGCAATCAGCCCCAGCATTTT; cdr3_aa: CASKTDAQSNQPQHF
d_call: -; j_call: TRBJ2-1; v_call: TRBV5-1; clone_size: -; cdr3_nt: TGCGCCAGCAGCATGGGCCCCGACGGGCAGTTCTTC; cdr3_aa: CASSMGPDGQFF
d_call: TRBD1; j_call: TRBJ1-1; v_call: TRBV4-1; clone_size: -; cdr3_nt: TGCGCCAGCAGCGCCGGACAGGGGAACACTGAAGCTTTCTTT; cdr3_aa: CASSAGQGNTEAFF
d_call: TRBD1; j_call: TRBJ1-2; v_call: TRBV19; clone_size: -; cdr3_nt: TGTGCCAGTAGTCCGGCGGACAGGGTCTATGGCTACACCTTC; cdr3_aa: CASSPADRVYGYTF
d_call: TRBD2; j_call: TRBJ2-3; v_call: TRBV6-4; clone_size: -; cdr3_nt: TGTGCCAGCAGTCCACTAGCGGGATCAGATACGCAGTATTTT; cdr3_aa: CASSPLAGSDTQYF
d_call: -; j_call: TRBJ2-7; v_call: TRBV6-5; clone_size: -; cdr3_nt: TGTGCCAGCAGCCTCCGCGCGGACAACTCCTACGAGCAGTACTTC; cdr3_aa: CASSLRADNSYEQYF
d_call: -; j_call: TRBJ2-7; v_call: TRBV2; clone_size: -; cdr3_nt: TGTGCCAGCAGTGAAGGGGGGACATCCTACGAGCAGTACTTC; cdr3_aa: CASSEGGTSYEQYF
d_call: -; j_call: TRBJ2-7; v_call: TRBV14; clone_size: -; cdr3_nt: TGTGCCAGCAGCCAAGCTAACTTCCATTTCTACGAGCAGTACTTC; cdr3_aa: CASSQANFHFYEQYF
d_call: -; j_call: TRBJ2-7; v_call: TRBV28; clone_size: -; cdr3_nt: TGTGCCAGCAGTTATACGGGATCTTCATACGAGCAGTACTTC; cdr3_aa: CASSYTGSSYEQYF
d_call: -; j_call: TRBJ2-7; v_call: TRBV7-2; clone_size: few; cdr3_nt: TGTGCCAGCAGCTTAGTCGAGGTCTACGAGCAGTACTTC; cdr3_aa: CASSLVEVYEQYF
d_call: -; j_call: TRBJ1-1; v_call: TRBV9; clone_size: -; cdr3_nt: TGTGCCAGCAGCCCGCACGGAGACACCACTGAAGCTTTCTTT; cdr3_aa: CASSPHGDTTEAFF